A selection of T cell receptor beta chains follows, all from one sample in a study of T cell responses to AZD1222 COVID-19 vaccine. Using immunoSEQ multiplex PCR, the repertoire was profiled, and TCRdb retains in-frame clones only, with some absent. The sample yields 150,000 to 200,000 clones, around nine tenths seen once. The sequenced sample was peripheral blood, obtained 28 days after the second AZD1222 dose. Every receptor here comes from an adult who received the AZD1222 COVID-19 vaccine. CDR3s include the opening cysteine and the closing phenylalanine or tryptophan. Fields, in order: V gene, D gene, clone size, J gene, CDR3 DNA, CDR3 protein. A D gene is named only where the DNA matches it firmly. The size field is filled for only some rows; it gives once, few, many or a size class.

TRBV3-1/TRBV3-2	-	-	TRBJ1-1	TGTGCCAGCAGTCACCAAGGAGTTAACACTGAAGCTTTCTTT	CASSHQGVNTEAFF
TRBV4-3	-	-	TRBJ1-6	TGCGCCAGCAGCCAAGATGGCAGCAGGAGGAATTCACCCCTCCACTTT	CASSQDGSRRNSPLHF
TRBV27	TRBD2	-	TRBJ2-3	TGTGCCAGCAGTTCTGAGGGTAGCGGGGGGGATACGCAGTATTTT	CASSSEGSGGDTQYF
TRBV11-3	TRBD2	-	TRBJ2-1	TGTGCCAGCAGCACAGTAGCGGGGGGTGGGAATGAAGAGCAGTTCTTC	CASSTVAGGGNEEQFF
TRBV5-1	TRBD1	-	TRBJ1-1	TGCGCCAGCAGCTTGAGGATTATGGGACAGGCATATGGGAACACTGAAGCTTTCTTT	CASSLRIMGQAYGNTEAFF
TRBV28	-	-	TRBJ2-3	TGTGCCAGCACTCGGGACCCCATAGATACGCAGTATTTT	CASTRDPIDTQYF
TRBV18	TRBD1	-	TRBJ1-4	TGTGCCAGCTCACCAGGACAGGGGCGGAGTGAAAAACTGTTTTTT	CASSPGQGRSEKLFF
TRBV7-2	TRBD1	once	TRBJ2-2	TGTGCCGGCACCGGGACAGCGAACACCGGGGAGCTGTTTTTT	CAGTGTANTGELFF
TRBV5-4	-	-	TRBJ1-4	TGTGCCAGCAGCTCAACAGGGTATGGGGAAAAACTGTTTTTT	CASSSTGYGEKLFF
TRBV7-3	TRBD1	-	TRBJ1-3	TGTGCCAGCAGCTTATCGGGACAGGGCTCTGGAAACACCATATATTTT	CASSLSGQGSGNTIYF
TRBV9	-	-	TRBJ1-3	TGTGCCAGCAGCGTAGAGGGGATCTCTGGAAACACCATATATTTT	CASSVEGISGNTIYF
TRBV6-5	TRBD1	-	TRBJ2-7	TGTGCCAGCAGTACAGACAGGGATCGGGAGCAGTACTTC	CASSTDRDREQYF
TRBV10-3	TRBD1	few	TRBJ1-6	TGTGCCATCAGACCCGGGACAGGCGGTTCACCCCTCCACTTT	CAIRPGTGGSPLHF
TRBV7-9	TRBD1	-	TRBJ2-7	TGTGCCAGCAGCTCAGGGGGTACCCCTTACGAGCAGTACTTC	CASSSGGTPYEQYF
TRBV6-1	-	-	TRBJ1-2	TGTGCCAGCAGTGAAGGGCTTTATGGCTACACCTTC	CASSEGLYGYTF
TRBV5-1	TRBD2	-	TRBJ2-2	TGCGCCAGCAGCTCATTCGCGGGGGGGGCGAACACCGGGGAGCTGTTTTTT	CASSSFAGGANTGELFF
TRBV7-7	TRBD1	-	TRBJ1-4	TGTGCTAGCAGCCCGCTAACGGGACAGGGGCATGAAAAACTGTTTTTT	CASSPLTGQGHEKLFF
TRBV7-9	-	-	TRBJ1-3	TGTGCCAGCAGCTTAATGGGTTCTGGAAACACCATATATTTT	CASSLMGSGNTIYF
TRBV19	TRBD2	-	TRBJ2-1	TGTGCCAGTACCTTGACTAGCGGGGGAGCCTACAATGAGCAGTTCTTC	CASTLTSGGAYNEQFF
TRBV7-2	-	-	TRBJ2-7	TGTGCCAGCAGCACCACGTGGGGCTACGAGCAGTACTTC	CASSTTWGYEQYF
TRBV7-9	-	-	TRBJ2-3	TGTGCCAGCAGCTTAATAACAGATACGCAGTATTTT	CASSLITDTQYF
TRBV30	-	-	TRBJ1-2	TGTGCCTGGAGCCCCCGGAACAGGGTGGAGTATGGCTACACCTTC	CAWSPRNRVEYGYTF